This is a list of T cell receptor beta chains from one sample in a study of shared clonotypes between healthy human individuals. Profiling relied on immunoSEQ multiplex PCR, and the TCRdb table lists in-frame clones only, not all of them. The sample contains some 2,400,000 clones, approximately 95% of which appear only once. The sequenced sample was naive CD4+ T cells sorted from blood. These receptors were collected from a man between 18 and 35 years old in good health. The CDR3 runs from the conserved cysteine through the conserved F or W. D genes are given only for firm matches. Size is stated for part of the rows, as once, few or many counts, or as a class when the clone is expanded.

size: NA
J: TRBJ2-7
D: NA
V: TRBV2
DNA: TGTGCCAGCAGATCAAGGTGGGAGCAGTACTTC
CDR3: CASRSRWEQYF

size: NA
J: TRBJ1-5
D: TRBD1
V: TRBV28
DNA: TGTGCCAGCAGCACTAATCCCCAGGGGGTACAGCCCCAGCATTTT
CDR3: CASSTNPQGVQPQHF

size: NA
J: TRBJ2-1
D: NA
V: TRBV29-1
DNA: TGCAGCGTTGATGCCTTCTACAATGAGCAGTTCTTC
CDR3: CSVDAFYNEQFF

size: NA
J: TRBJ2-7
D: TRBD1
V: TRBV11-2
DNA: TGTGCCAGCAGCTTCCCCGGACAGGGGTTAGCGAACGAGCAGTACTTC
CDR3: CASSFPGQGLANEQYF

size: once
J: TRBJ2-3
D: NA
V: TRBV5-6
DNA: TGTGCCAGCAGTCGCGGGACCGATACGCAGTATTTT
CDR3: CASSRGTDTQYF

size: NA
J: TRBJ2-7
D: NA
V: TRBV11-2
DNA: TGTGCCAGCAGCCTGGGCGGGGGCCCCTACGAGCAGTACTTC
CDR3: CASSLGGGPYEQYF

size: few
J: TRBJ1-6
D: NA
V: TRBV5-1
DNA: TGCGCCAGCAGCTCTGGGGACGGCCATTCACCCCTCCACTTT
CDR3: CASSSGDGHSPLHF

size: NA
J: TRBJ2-7
D: TRBD2
V: TRBV6-5
DNA: TGTGCCAGCAGTAAACTAGCGGTTAACTCCTACGAGCAGTACTTC
CDR3: CASSKLAVNSYEQYF

size: NA
J: TRBJ2-1
D: NA
V: TRBV6-5
DNA: TGTGCCAGCAGTTCTGACATTGTCCCATTTTTCAATGAGCAGTTCTTC
CDR3: CASSSDIVPFFNEQFF

size: NA
J: TRBJ1-2
D: NA
V: TRBV27
DNA: TGTGCCAGCAGTTTAAGGGGGGACTATGGCTACACCTTC
CDR3: CASSLRGDYGYTF

size: NA
J: TRBJ2-3
D: NA
V: TRBV20-1
DNA: TGCAGTGCTCTGGTTGGGGATACGCAGTATTTT
CDR3: CSALVGDTQYF

size: NA
J: TRBJ2-7
D: NA
V: TRBV6-1
DNA: TGTGCCAGCACCCCCAGGTGGGGGAACCAGCAGTACTTC
CDR3: CASTPRWGNQQYF

size: NA
J: TRBJ1-2
D: NA
V: TRBV19
DNA: TGTGCCAGTAGTATTGACATGAACTATGGCTACACCTTC
CDR3: CASSIDMNYGYTF

size: NA
J: TRBJ1-1
D: NA
V: TRBV19
DNA: TGTGCCAGTAGTATAACGTGGGGTACGGACACTGAAGCTTTCTTT
CDR3: CASSITWGTDTEAFF

size: NA
J: TRBJ1-4
D: NA
V: TRBV6-1
DNA: TGTGCCAGCAGTGAAGACAGGAATGAAAAACTGTTTTTT
CDR3: CASSEDRNEKLFF

size: NA
J: TRBJ2-1
D: TRBD2
V: TRBV11-1
DNA: TGTGCCAGCAGCTTAAGCGGGAGCAAATACAATGAGCAGTTCTTC
CDR3: CASSLSGSKYNEQFF

size: NA
J: TRBJ2-3
D: NA
V: TRBV6-6
DNA: TGTGCCAGCGGATATGGAATGGTTCGACGGGATACGCAGTATTTT
CDR3: CASGYGMVRRDTQYF

size: NA
J: TRBJ1-1
D: NA
V: TRBV10-3
DNA: TGTGCCATCAGTGAGTCGAGGGTTAACACTGAAGCTTTCTTT
CDR3: CAISESRVNTEAFF

size: once
J: TRBJ2-2
D: NA
V: TRBV7-2
DNA: TGTGCCAGCAGCTTGGTCACAGGGAACACCGGGGAGCTGTTTTTT
CDR3: CASSLVTGNTGELFF

size: NA
J: TRBJ1-1
D: TRBD1
V: TRBV5-1
DNA: TGCGCCAGCAGCCTTATACAGGGGTCGAACACTGAAGCTTTCTTT
CDR3: CASSLIQGSNTEAFF

size: NA
J: TRBJ2-7
D: TRBD2
V: TRBV11-2
DNA: TGTGCCAGCAGCTTGGGCGGGAGGCTATACTACGAGCAGTACTTC
CDR3: CASSLGGRLYYEQYF

size: NA
J: TRBJ1-1
D: NA
V: TRBV12-5
DNA: TGTGCTAGTGGTTTGAGTCCGTTGAACACTGAAGCTTTCTTT
CDR3: CASGLSPLNTEAFF

size: NA
J: TRBJ2-5
D: NA
V: TRBV6-1
DNA: TGTGCCAGTTCCGTCGACAGGCTCGGCGGGGAGACCCAGTACTTC
CDR3: CASSVDRLGGETQYF